This record covers a single TCR beta chain. Its matching antigen is unknown. Measured with immunoSEQ multiplex PCR; TCRdb has only the in-frame clones, and not every one. Among about 380,000 clones listed, around 96% were seen once. This sample is part of a study of shared clonotypes between healthy human individuals. Regarding the study as a whole: Larger richness was generally estimated for naive than memory subsets. The sampled material consisted only of blood, and tissue repertoires are likely to differ.

The CDR3 spans 14 residues. Trimming shortened V by 5 bases and J by 1 base, and 12 bases separated the two germline ends. In germline, CDR1 is SGHRS, CDR2 YFSETQ. Material: memory CD8+ T cells sorted from blood. Subset in this sample: CD45RO+ cells pooled with CCR7-negative TemRA cells. V is TRBV5-1 and J is TRBJ2-5; either TRBD1 or TRBD2 may fit D (5 bases each). The sequence derives from a man between 25 and 39 years old in good health. This CDR3 reads CASSFPGRQETQYF. The CDR3 bases are TGCGCCAGCAGTTTTCCGGGACGCCAAGAGACCCAGTACTTC.